The sequence of this T cell receptor beta chain was determined in a study of patients and donors after allogeneic stem cell transplantation (dated by TCRdb to the early 2020s). In the germline V gene, CDR1 corresponds to SGHRS and CDR2 to YFSETQ. V is reduced by 2 bases and J by 0 bases, leaving a spacing of 7 bases between them. The CDR3 runs 14 amino acids, cysteine and phenylalanine included. Only the CDR3 DNA is retained, 42 bases long and in frame from the first base. Points on this clonotype: What antigen it recognizes has not been identified. There are no base qualities to consult, and no much larger clone falls within one base.

The method behind the library was RT-PCR. The sequencing machine was a NextSeq 550. TCRdb cleaned the public reads at Q25 with fastp, built clones with MiXCR and kept in-frame beta chains. CDR3 protein sequences are deduplicated, and each keeps its most common genes and DNA. The sample table contains approximately 160,000 distinct CDR3 sequences; only one count was recorded for about 29% of them. 3.2% of the sample is held by the ten biggest clonotypes. The sample comprised blood, either unsorted or a sorted T cell fraction (not recorded which). The chain is assembled from TRBV5-1 and TRBJ2-3; the D segment could be TRBD2, given 5 matching bases. The origin of this receptor is a human donor who was either an allogeneic HSCT recipient or a stem cell or donor lymphocyte infusion donor (not recorded which). It is not recorded whose cells these are; they may come from a transplant donor. The nucleotides are TGCGCCAGCAGCTTCGGACTCAGCACAGATACGCAGTATTTT. This is translated as CASSFGLSTDTQYF.